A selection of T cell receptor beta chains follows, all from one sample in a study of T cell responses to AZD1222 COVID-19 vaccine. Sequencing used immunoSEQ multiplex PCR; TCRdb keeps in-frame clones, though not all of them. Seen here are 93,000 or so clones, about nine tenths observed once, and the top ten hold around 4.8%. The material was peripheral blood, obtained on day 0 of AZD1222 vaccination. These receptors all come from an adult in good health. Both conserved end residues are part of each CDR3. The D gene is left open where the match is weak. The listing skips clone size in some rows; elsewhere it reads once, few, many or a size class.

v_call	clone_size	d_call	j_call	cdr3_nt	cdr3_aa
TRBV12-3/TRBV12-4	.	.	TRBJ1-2	TGTGCCAGCAGTGCCCCCGACGACTATGGCTACACCTTC	CASSAPDDYGYTF
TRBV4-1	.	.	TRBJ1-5	TGCGCCAGCAGCCAAGATATGGGGTTGGGCAATCAGCCCCAGCATTTT	CASSQDMGLGNQPQHF
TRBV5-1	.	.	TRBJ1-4	TGCGCCAGCAGCGCCGGGACGGAGAATGAAAAACTGTTTTTT	CASSAGTENEKLFF
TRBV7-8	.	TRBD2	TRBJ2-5	TGTGCCAGCAGCCCCTGGGGAACACCGGGGGGGCAAGAGACCCAGTACTTC	CASSPWGTPGGQETQYF
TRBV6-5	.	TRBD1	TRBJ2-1	TGTGCCAGAACGCGAGACAGGGCTATTGAGCAGTTCTTC	CARTRDRAIEQFF
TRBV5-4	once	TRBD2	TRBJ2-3	TGTGCCAGCAGCTCGGGGCGGGGGGGAAGCACAGATACGCAGTATTTT	CASSSGRGGSTDTQYF
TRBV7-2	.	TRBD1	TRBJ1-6	TGTGCCAGCAGCTTAGCAGGACAGGGCTTTAATTCACCCCTCCACTTT	CASSLAGQGFNSPLHF
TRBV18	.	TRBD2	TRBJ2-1	TGTGCCAGCTCATATAATAGCGGGGGGGCCGGCAATGAGCAGTTCTTC	CASSYNSGGAGNEQFF
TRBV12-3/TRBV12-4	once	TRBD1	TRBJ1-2	TGTGCCAGCAGTTACAGGGGCGGCGGCTACACCTTC	CASSYRGGGYTF
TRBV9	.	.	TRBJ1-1	TGTGCCAGCAGCCCCCGGGGGTCTTCGGCTGAAGCTTTCTTT	CASSPRGSSAEAFF
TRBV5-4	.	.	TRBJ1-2	TGTGCCAGCAGCTTATGGGGGGTTAACTATGGCTACACCTTC	CASSLWGVNYGYTF
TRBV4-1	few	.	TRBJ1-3	TGCGCCAGCAGCCAAGTGGCCTTCAGCTCTGGAAACACCATATATTTT	CASSQVAFSSGNTIYF
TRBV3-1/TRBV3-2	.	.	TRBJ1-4	TGTGCCAGCAGCCAAGTTGCGGGGGCGGGAGTTGAAAAACTGTTTTTT	CASSQVAGAGVEKLFF
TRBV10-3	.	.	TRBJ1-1	TGTGCCATCAGTGAGGATGGGGCCCAGAACACTGAAGCTTTCTTT	CAISEDGAQNTEAFF
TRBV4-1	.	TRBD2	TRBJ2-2	TGCGCCAGCAGCCAAGAACATTGGATCTCTAGCGGGGGCGGGGAGCTGTTTTTT	CASSQEHWISSGGGELFF
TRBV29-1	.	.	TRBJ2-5	TGCAGCGTTGTCCCCCGGGGGGCAAAAGAGACCCAGTACTTC	CSVVPRGAKETQYF
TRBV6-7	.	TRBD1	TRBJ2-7	TGTGCCAGCAGTTACTCCACAGGGGGCGGAACCCCAAGGGGGAACGAGCAGTACTTC	CASSYSTGGGTPRGNEQYF
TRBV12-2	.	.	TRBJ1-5	TGTGCAAGTCGCTCGCGTCAGCCCCAGCATTTT	CASRSRQPQHF
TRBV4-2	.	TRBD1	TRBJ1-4	TGTGCCAGCAGCCAAGATATGATGACAGGGGATGAAAAACTGTTTTTT	CASSQDMMTGDEKLFF
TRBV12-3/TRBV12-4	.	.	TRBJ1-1	TGTGCCAGCAGTTTGGTATTGGGTGAAGCTTTCTTT	CASSLVLGEAFF
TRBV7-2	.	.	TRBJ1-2	TGTGCCAGCAGCCCCCCAGCCGGGACTCACGTCTATGGCTACACCTTC	CASSPPAGTHVYGYTF
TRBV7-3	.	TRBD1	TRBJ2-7	TGTGCCAGCAGCATCGGGACAGGTGCTAGCGAGCAGTACTTC	CASSIGTGASEQYF
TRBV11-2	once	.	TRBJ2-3	TGTGCCAGCAGCCGCCGGGCCCAAGGGACAACAGATACGCAGTATTTT	CASSRRAQGTTDTQYF
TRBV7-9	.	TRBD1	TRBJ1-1	TGTGCCAGCAGCCCTGGACAGGGCTCTATGAACACTGAAGCTTTCTTT	CASSPGQGSMNTEAFF
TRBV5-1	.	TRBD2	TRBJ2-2	TGCGCCAGCAGCTTGACTAGCGGGGTCACCACCGGGGAGCTGTTTTTT	CASSLTSGVTTGELFF
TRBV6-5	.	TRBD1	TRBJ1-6	TGTGCCAGCCTTGGACGGGACAGGTCCAATTCACCCCTCCACTTT	CASLGRDRSNSPLHF
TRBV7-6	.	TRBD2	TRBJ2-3	TGTGCCAGCAGTCAATCCGGGACTAGCGGGGGAAAGCAGTATTTT	CASSQSGTSGGKQYF
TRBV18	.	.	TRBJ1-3	TGTGCCAGCTCGTCGGGACTCCCGAGCTCTGGAAACACCATATATTTT	CASSSGLPSSGNTIYF
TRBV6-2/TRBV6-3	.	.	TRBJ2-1	TGTGCCAGCAGCCAAGCTGTTGAGCAGTTCTTC	CASSQAVEQFF
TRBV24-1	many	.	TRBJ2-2	TGTGCCACCAGTGATTTCAAGCGCAGGGGAAGTACCGGGGAGCTGTTTTTT	CATSDFKRRGSTGELFF
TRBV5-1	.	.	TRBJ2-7	TGCGCCAGCAGCTTGGCGTCCGGGCCCTACGAGCAGTACTTC	CASSLASGPYEQYF
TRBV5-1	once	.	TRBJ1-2	TGCGCCAGCAGCTTTTACCGAAGGGATAACTATGGCTACACCTTC	CASSFYRRDNYGYTF